These 15 T cell receptor beta chains originate from one sample sequenced in a study of blood T cell repertoires in COVID-19 (dated by TCRdb to about 2020). Receptor libraries were prepared by the immunoSEQ multiplex PCR assay. Imported from immuneACCESS, the table was reduced by TCRdb to in-frame sequences with V and J called. These copies leave out some clones; in studies compared against another copy, an unresolved V gene accounts for under half, and the cause of the remainder is not known. The sample records approximately 250,000 clones, 75% to 90% of which are singletons. The ten largest clones capture about 2.1% of the sample. Sequenced: peripheral blood. The receptor source for this set is a man younger than 40 with active or convalescent COVID-19.

The V and J genes are TRBV19 and TRBJ1-6; 10 bases match TRBD1. Looked up from germline, CDR1 is LNHDA and CDR2 is SQIVND (reference sequence). The CDR3 has 13 amino acids. With 7 bases clipped from V and 10 bases from J, the junction kept 4 bases outside the gene matches. The DNA of the CDR3 is TGTGCCAGTACCGGGACAGGGGTCTCACCCCTCCACTTT. Protein: CASTGTGVSPLHF.

This chain joins TRBV2 and TRBJ2-3; 12 nucleotides agree with TRBD2. V shed 5 bases, J shed 15 bases, and the junction held 3 bases outside the gene matches. Germline values: CDR1 SNHLY, CDR2 FYNNEI. CDR3 length equals 11 residues. In DNA, the CDR3 is TGTGCCAGCAGTCTAGCGGGGGGGCCTTATTTT. This translates into CASSLAGGPYF.

This clone appeared once. The V gene is TRBV27, the J gene TRBJ2-5, with unresolved D. Germline V gives CDR1 MNHEY, CDR2 SMNVEV (reference sequence). V was shortened by 4 bases and J by 0 bases, with 6 bases between the two germline ends. This CDR3 spans 13 amino acids. The CDR3 bases are TGTGCCAGCAGTTCCCAGTACCAAGAGACCCAGTACTTC. Encoded protein: CASSSQYQETQYF.

The rearrangement uses TRBV7-6 and TRBJ2-1, with D perhaps TRBD2 (5 bases). The CDR3 totals 15 residues. Germline lookup yields CDR1 SGHVS and CDR2 FNYEAQ. V was cut by 1 base and J by 5 bases, with 12 bases left in between. CDR3 bases: TGTGCCAGCAGCTTAGACGGGGAATTTAACAATGAGCAGTTCTTC. Its translation is CASSLDGEFNNEQFF.

J is TRBJ2-7 and V is TRBV19; the match to TRBD1 covers 9 bases. This CDR3 contains 14 residues. CDR1 is LNHDA, CDR2 SQIVND, per germline (reference sequence). Trimming at V came to 4 bases and at J to 2 bases, leaving 3 bases not matched to a gene. The CDR3 sequence is CASSTRTGAYEQYF. The CDR3 DNA follows: TGTGCCAGTAGTACAAGGACAGGGGCCTACGAGCAGTACTTC.

CDR3 DNA: TGTGCCTGGAGGGATTTGGGACAACCTCCCCGACATGGCTACACCTTC. Protein sequence: CAWRDLGQPPRHGYTF. The chain has TRBV30 and TRBJ1-2; perhaps TRBD1 as D (6 bases). Germline CDR1 GTSNPN, CDR2 SVGIG (reference sequence). The V end lost 3 bases, the J end lost 6 bases, and 23 bases lay between the germline ends. This CDR3 has 16 residues.

The J gene is TRBJ1-1, the V gene TRBV13; D unclear. With 5 bases removed from V and 0 bases from J, the gap between germline ends came to 10 bases. Per germline, CDR1 PRHDT and CDR2 FYEKMQ (reference sequence). The CDR3 has 14 amino acids. The CDR3 sequence is CASSPQEMNTEAFF. Here the CDR3 DNA reads TGTGCCAGCAGCCCGCAGGAAATGAACACTGAAGCTTTCTTT.

The chain employs TRBV9 and TRBJ1-2; 7 bases agree with TRBD1. The CDR3 runs 15 residues. The V gene's germline CDR1 is SGDLS and CDR2 YYNGEE. The junction had 5 bases not matched to a gene; V was cut back by 0 bases and J by 3 bases. The CDR3 is CASSVDGRGDYGYTF. The CDR3 DNA reads TGTGCCAGCAGCGTAGATGGCAGGGGGGACTATGGCTACACCTTC.

The V call is TRBV10-3, the J call TRBJ1-5; weak D call: TRBD1 (6 bases). Trimming stripped 9 bases from V and 4 bases from J, with 13 bases between. The CDR3 runs to 13 residues. The germline V gene has CDR1 ENHRY and CDR2 SYGVKD. CDR3 nucleotide sequence: TGTGCCATTGCAGTAGGGACAAATCAGCCCCAGCATTTT. Amino acids: CAIAVGTNQPQHF.

The chain carries TRBV3-1 (or the pseudogene TRBV3-2) and TRBJ2-1, with TRBD1 matching over 8 bases. Looked up from germline, CDR1 is LGHDT and CDR2 is YNNKEL (reference sequence). The junction had 12 bases not matched to a gene; V was cut back by 4 bases and J by 7 bases. This CDR3 comprises 16 residues. In DNA form, the CDR3 reads TGTGCCAGCAGCCTGATCCCGCCAGGGGGCTGGAATGAGCAGTTCTTC. As protein: CASSLIPPGGWNEQFF.

V is TRBV2 and J is TRBJ1-6, with 7 bases lining up with TRBD1. Germline V gene lookup returns CDR1 SNHLY and CDR2 FYNNEI. This CDR3 is 16 amino acids long. Trimming took 4 bases from V and 9 from J; bases not matched to a gene: 12. CDR3 sequence reads: CASSVRVGGEGSPLHF. The CDR3 DNA is TGTGCCAGCAGTGTAAGAGTAGGGGGCGAAGGTTCACCCCTCCACTTT. The full variable domain, in which reference TRBV2 and TRBJ1-6 provide the parts outside the CDR3, is EPEVTQTPSHQVTQMGQEVILRCVPISNHLYFYWYRQILGQKVEFLVSFYNNEISEKSEIFDDQFSVERPDGSNFTLKIRSTKLEDSAMYFCASSVRVGGEGSPLHFGNGTRLTVT.

The chain carries TRBV9 and TRBJ1-3; 10 nucleotides agree with TRBD1. J lost 3 bases, V lost 5 bases, and 8 bases had no gene match. The CDR3 runs to 16 residues. Germline V CDR1 and CDR2: SGDLS, YYNGEE. CDR3 region: CASSKGDRGFGNTIYF. DNA for the CDR3: TGTGCCAGCAGTAAGGGGGACAGGGGTTTTGGAAACACCATATATTTT.

V and J are TRBV29-1 and TRBJ1-3; TRBD1 is a possible D gene (6 bases). Germline CDR1 reads SQVTM; CDR2 reads ANQGSEA. Trimming took 6 bases from V and 2 from J, leaving 8 bases between them. There are 12 residues in the CDR3. CDR3 DNA sequence: TGCAGCGTCTGGACAGCTGGAAACACCATATATTTT. It encodes CSVWTAGNTIYF. The full variable domain, its missing parts supplied by reference TRBV29-1 and TRBJ1-3, is SAVISQKPSRDICQRGTSLTIQCQVDSQVTMMFWYRQQPGQSLTLIATANQGSEATYESGFVIDKFPISRPNLTFSTLTVSNMSPEDSSIYLCSVWTAGNTIYFGEGSWLTVV.

The chain is built from TRBV19 and TRBJ1-5; 7 positions agree with TRBD1. There are 14 residues in the CDR3. Per germline, CDR1 LNHDA and CDR2 SQIVND (reference sequence). The V segment lost 9 bases and the J segment 0 bases; nucleotides outside the gene matches: 5. CDR3 sequence: CASRDRDSNQPQHF. The CDR3 DNA reads as TGTGCCAGCCGGGACAGAGATAGCAATCAGCCCCAGCATTTT.

This clone was seen just once. This chain connects TRBV21-1 to TRBJ2-3; TRBD1, the D gene given by the table, was not confirmed from the DNA. TRBV21-1 is shown as a pseudogene. This CDR3 is 15 amino acids long. The CDR3 is CASSIRDRRTDTQYF. The DNA of the CDR3 is TGTGCCAGCAGTATCCGGGACAGGAGGACAGATACGCAGTATTTT.